This T cell receptor beta chain stems from a study of shared clonotypes between healthy human individuals. Study-wide results and caveats: Sorted-subset sequencing was shown by rarefaction to be incomplete despite large depth.

V was clipped by 7 bases and J by 2 bases, with 7 bases between them. The length of the CDR3 is 11 residues. Germline assignment: CDR1 SGHRS and CDR2 YFSETQ. The method was immunoSEQ multiplex PCR; TCRdb's version includes in-frame clones alone and lacks a portion of them. Among 1.4 million or so clones listed, approximately 98.5% were seen once. To note about this clone: Its antigen is unidentified.

This chain joins TRBV5-1 and TRBJ2-7, with D uncertain. Input material: naive CD4+ T cells sorted from blood. The subset is: CD45RA+ positively selected. The TCR comes from a man aged 30 to 45 in good health. CDR3 coding DNA: TGCGCCAGCGGGTCCACCTACGAGCAGTACTTC. Amino acids: CASGSTYEQYF.